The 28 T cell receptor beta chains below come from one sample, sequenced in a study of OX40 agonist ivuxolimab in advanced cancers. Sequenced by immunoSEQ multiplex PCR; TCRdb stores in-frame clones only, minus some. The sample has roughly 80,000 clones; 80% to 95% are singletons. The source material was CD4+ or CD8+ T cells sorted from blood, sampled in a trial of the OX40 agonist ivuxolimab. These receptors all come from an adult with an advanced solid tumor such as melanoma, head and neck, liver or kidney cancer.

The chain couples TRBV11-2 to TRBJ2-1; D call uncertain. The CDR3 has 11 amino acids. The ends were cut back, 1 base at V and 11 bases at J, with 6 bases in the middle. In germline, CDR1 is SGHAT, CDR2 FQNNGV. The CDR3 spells CASSLVTQQFF. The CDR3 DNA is TGTGCCAGCAGCTTAGTGACCCAGCAGTTCTTC.

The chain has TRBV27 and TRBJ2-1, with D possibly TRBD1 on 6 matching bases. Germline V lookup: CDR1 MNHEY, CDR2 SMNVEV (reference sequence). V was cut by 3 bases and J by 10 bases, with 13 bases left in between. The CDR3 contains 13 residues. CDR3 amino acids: CASSFPGHAEQFF. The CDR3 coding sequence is TGTGCCAGCAGTTTTCCGGGACACGCCGAGCAGTTCTTC.

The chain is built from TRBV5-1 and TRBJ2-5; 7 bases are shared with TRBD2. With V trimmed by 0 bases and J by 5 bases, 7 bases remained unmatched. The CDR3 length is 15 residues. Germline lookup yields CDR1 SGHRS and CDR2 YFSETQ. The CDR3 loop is CASSLGAAGVETQYF. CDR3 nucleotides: TGCGCCAGCAGCTTGGGGGCTGCGGGGGTTGAGACCCAGTACTTC.

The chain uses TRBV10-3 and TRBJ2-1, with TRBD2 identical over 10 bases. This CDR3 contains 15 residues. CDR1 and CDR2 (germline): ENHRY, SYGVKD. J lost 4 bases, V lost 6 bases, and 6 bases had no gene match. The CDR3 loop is CAISSLAGGYNEQFF. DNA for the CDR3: TGTGCCATCAGCTCCTTAGCGGGAGGTTACAATGAGCAGTTCTTC.

In DNA, the CDR3 is TGCGCCAGCAGCCCACAGCGGACCCAAGAGACCCAGTACTTC. Translated: CASSPQRTQETQYF. This rearrangement joins TRBV5-1 to TRBJ2-5, with D possibly TRBD2 on 5 matching bases. Per the germline V gene, CDR1 is SGHRS and CDR2 is YFSETQ. V lost 4 bases to trimming and J lost 1 base, with 11 bases between them. The length of the CDR3 is 14 residues.

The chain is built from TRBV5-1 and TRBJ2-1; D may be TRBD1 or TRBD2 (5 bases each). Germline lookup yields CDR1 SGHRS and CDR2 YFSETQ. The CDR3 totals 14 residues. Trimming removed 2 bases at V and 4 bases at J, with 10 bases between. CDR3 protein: CASSFRDVYNEQFF. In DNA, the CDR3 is TGCGCCAGCAGCTTCCGGGACGTATACAATGAGCAGTTCTTC.

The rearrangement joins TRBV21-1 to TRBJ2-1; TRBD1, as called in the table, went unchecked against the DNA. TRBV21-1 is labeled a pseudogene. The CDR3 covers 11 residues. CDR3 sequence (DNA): TGTGCCAGCAGACCTTCGGCAGGGCCGTTCTTC. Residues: CASRPSAGPFF.

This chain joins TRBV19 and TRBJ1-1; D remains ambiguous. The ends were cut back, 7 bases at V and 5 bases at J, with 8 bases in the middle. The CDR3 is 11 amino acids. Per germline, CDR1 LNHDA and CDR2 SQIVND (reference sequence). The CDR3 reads CASIRRTEAFF. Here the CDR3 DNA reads TGTGCCAGTATAAGGAGGACTGAAGCTTTCTTT.

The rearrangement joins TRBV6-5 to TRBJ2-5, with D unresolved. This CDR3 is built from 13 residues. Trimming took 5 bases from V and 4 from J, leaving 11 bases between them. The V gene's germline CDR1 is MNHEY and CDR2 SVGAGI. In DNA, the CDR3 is TGTGCCAGCAGTATCCCGGGCCGAGAGACCCAGTACTTC. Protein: CASSIPGRETQYF.

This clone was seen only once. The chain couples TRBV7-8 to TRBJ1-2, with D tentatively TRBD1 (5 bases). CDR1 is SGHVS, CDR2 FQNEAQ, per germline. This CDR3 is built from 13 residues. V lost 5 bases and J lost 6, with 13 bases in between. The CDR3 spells CASSHGRDHGYTF. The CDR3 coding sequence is TGTGCCAGCAGCCATGGGAGGGACCATGGCTACACCTTC.

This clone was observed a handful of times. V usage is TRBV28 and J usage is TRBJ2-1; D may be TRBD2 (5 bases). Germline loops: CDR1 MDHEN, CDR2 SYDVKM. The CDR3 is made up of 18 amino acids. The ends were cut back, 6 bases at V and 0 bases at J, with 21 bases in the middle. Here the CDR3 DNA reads TGTGCCAGCAGGACCAAGAGACTATTCCACCCCTCCTACAATGAGCAGTTCTTC. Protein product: CASRTKRLFHPSYNEQFF.

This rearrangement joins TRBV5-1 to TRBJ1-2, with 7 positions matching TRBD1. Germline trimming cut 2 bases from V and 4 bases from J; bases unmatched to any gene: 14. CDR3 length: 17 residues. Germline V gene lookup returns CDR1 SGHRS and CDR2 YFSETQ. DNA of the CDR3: TGCGCCAGCAGCTTAGGAGGACAGGACCTATGGCCCTATGGCTACACCTTC. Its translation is CASSLGGQDLWPYGYTF.

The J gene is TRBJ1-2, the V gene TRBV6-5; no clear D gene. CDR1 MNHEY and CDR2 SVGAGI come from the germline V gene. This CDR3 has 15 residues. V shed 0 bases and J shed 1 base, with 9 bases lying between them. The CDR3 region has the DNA TGTGCCAGCAGTTACTCGAGCGGCAATAACTATGGCTACACCTTC. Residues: CASSYSSGNNYGYTF.

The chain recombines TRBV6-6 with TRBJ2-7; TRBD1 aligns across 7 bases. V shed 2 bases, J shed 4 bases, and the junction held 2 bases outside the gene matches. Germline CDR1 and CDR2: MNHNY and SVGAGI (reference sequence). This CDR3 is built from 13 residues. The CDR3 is CASSYRGPYEQYF. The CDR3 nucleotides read TGTGCCAGCAGTTACAGGGGGCCATACGAGCAGTACTTC.

In DNA, the CDR3 is TGCGCCAGCAGCCAACAAACAGGGGACACTGAAGCTTTCTTT. Amino acid sequence: CASSQQTGDTEAFF. This chain connects TRBV4-3 to TRBJ1-1; 7 bases align to TRBD1. Trimming cost V 2 bases and J 3 bases; bases outside gene matches: 3. The CDR3 has 14 residues. From germline, CDR1 is LGHNA and CDR2 YSLEER.

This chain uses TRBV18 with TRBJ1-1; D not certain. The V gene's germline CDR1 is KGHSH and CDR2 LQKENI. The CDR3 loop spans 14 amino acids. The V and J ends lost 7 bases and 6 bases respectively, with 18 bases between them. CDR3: CASFTRVGTSEAFF. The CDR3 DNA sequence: TGTGCCAGCTTCACCCGGGTGGGAACTTCTGAAGCTTTCTTT.

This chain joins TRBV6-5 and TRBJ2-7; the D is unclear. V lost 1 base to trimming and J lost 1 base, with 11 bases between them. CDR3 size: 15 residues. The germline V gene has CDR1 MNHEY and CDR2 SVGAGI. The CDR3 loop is CASSYFGSTSYEQYF. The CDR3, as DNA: TGTGCCAGCAGTTACTTTGGCAGTACTTCCTACGAGCAGTACTTC.

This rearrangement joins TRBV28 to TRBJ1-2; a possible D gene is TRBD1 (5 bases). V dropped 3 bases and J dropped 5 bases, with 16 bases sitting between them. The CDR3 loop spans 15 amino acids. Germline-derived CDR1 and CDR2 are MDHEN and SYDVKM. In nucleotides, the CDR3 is TGTGCCAGCAGTTTCGTAACAGGCCCTGGGTATGGCTACACCTTC. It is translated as CASSFVTGPGYGYTF.

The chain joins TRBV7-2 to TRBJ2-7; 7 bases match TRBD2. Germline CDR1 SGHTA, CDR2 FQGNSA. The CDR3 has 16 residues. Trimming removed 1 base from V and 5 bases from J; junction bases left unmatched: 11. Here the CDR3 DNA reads TGTGCCAGCAGCTTAGGCGGCGGGAGCATAGGTCACGAGCAGTACTTC. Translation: CASSLGGGSIGHEQYF.

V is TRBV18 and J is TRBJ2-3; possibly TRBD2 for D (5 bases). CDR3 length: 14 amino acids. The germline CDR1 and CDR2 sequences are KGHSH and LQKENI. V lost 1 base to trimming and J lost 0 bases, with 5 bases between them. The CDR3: CASSPRTSTDTQYF. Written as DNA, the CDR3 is TGTGCCAGCTCACCACGGACTAGCACAGATACGCAGTATTTT. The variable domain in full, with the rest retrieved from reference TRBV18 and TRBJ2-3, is NAGVMQNPRHLVRRRGQEARLRCSPMKGHSHVYWYRQLPEEGLKFMVYLQKENIIDESGMPKERFSAEFPKEGPSILRIQQVVRGDSAAYFCASSPRTSTDTQYFGPGTRLTVL.

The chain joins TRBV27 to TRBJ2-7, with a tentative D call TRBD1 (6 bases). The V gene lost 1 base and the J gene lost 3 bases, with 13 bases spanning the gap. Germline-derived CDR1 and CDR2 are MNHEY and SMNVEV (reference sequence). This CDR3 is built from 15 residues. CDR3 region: CASSLYGAGDYEQYF. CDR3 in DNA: TGTGCCAGCAGTTTATATGGGGCAGGGGACTACGAGCAGTACTTC.

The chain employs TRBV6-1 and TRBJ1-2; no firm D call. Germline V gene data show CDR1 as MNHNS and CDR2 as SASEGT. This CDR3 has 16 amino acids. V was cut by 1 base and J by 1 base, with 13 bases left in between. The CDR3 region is CASSEGRAGYNYGYTF. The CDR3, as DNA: TGTGCCAGCAGTGAAGGGAGGGCCGGTTATAACTATGGCTACACCTTC.

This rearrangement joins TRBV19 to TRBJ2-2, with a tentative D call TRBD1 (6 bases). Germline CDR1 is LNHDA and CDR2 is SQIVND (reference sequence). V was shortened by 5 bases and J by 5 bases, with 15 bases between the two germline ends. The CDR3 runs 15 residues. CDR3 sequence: CASSPTPQGTGELFF. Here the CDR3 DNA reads TGTGCCAGTAGTCCGACCCCACAGGGTACCGGGGAGCTGTTTTTT.

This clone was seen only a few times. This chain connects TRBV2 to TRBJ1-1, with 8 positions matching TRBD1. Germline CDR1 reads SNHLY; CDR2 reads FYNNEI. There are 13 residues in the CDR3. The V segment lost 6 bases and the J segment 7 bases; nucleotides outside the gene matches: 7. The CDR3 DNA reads TGTGCCAGCAGCCGAGACAGGGGTGGTGAAGCTTTCTTT. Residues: CASSRDRGGEAFF.

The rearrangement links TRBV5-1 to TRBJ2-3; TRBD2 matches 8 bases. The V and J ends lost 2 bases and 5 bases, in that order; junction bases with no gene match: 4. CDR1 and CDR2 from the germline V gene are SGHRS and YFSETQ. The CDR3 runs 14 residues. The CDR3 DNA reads TGCGCCAGCAGCTTAGCGGGAGACGGAGATACGCAGTATTTT. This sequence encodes CASSLAGDGDTQYF.

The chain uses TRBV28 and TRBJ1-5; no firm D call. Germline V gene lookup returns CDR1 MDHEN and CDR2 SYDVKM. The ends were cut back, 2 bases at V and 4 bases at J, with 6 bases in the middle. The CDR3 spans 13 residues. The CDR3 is CASSLRDNQPQHF. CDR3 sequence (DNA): TGTGCCAGCAGTTTACGGGATAATCAGCCCCAGCATTTT.

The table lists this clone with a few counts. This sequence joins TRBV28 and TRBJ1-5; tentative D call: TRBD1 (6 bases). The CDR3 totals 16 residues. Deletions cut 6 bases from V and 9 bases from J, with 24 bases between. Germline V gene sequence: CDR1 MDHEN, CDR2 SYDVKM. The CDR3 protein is CASRLGSGSRGMPQHF. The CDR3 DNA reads TGTGCCAGCAGGTTGGGATCGGGGAGCAGGGGAATGCCCCAGCATTTT.

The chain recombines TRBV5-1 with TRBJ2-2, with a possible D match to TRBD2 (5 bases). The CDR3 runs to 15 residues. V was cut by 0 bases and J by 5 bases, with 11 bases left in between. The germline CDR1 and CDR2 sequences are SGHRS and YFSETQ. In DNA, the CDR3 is TGCGCCAGCAGCTTGGTTAGTGGAGGAACCGGGGAGCTGTTTTTT. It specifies CASSLVSGGTGELFF. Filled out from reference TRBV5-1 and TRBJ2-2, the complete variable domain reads KAGVTQTPRYLIKTRGQQVTLSCSPISGHRSVSWYQQTPGQGLQFLFEYFSETQRNKGNFPGRFSGRQFSNSRSEMNVSTLELGDSALYLCASSLVSGGTGELFFGEGSRLTVL.